This T cell receptor beta chain was sequenced in a study of blood T cell repertoires in COVID-19. Method: immunoSEQ multiplex PCR; TCRdb's copy keeps in-frame clones and lacks some. This table has more than 95,000 clones, 86% appearing once. The V gene end was trimmed by 5 bases and the J gene end by 5 bases; junction bases not matched to a gene: 12. There are 15 residues in the CDR3. CDR1 and CDR2 (germline): WSHSY, SAAADI. The J gene is TRBJ2-7, the V gene TRBV10-2, with TRBD2 matching 7 bases. The sample taken for sequencing was peripheral blood. The origin of this receptor is a human donor in a cohort sampled during active COVID-19. CDR3 amino acids: CASSYTLASSHEQYF. The CDR3 DNA sequence: TGCGCCAGCAGTTATACACTAGCGTCCTCGCACGAGCAGTACTTC.